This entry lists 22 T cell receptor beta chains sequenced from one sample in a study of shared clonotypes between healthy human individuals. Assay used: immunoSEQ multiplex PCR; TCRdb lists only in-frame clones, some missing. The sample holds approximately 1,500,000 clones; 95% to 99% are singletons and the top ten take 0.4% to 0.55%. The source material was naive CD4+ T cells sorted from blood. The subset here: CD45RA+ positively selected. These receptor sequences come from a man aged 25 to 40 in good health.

CDR3 loop: CASSFRGRTGELFF. CDR3 DNA: TGTGCCAGCAGCTTCAGGGGGCGGACCGGGGAGCTGTTTTTT. The gene calls are TRBV11-3 and TRBJ2-2, with 8 bases fitting TRBD1. J lost 5 bases, V lost 3 bases, and 2 bases had no gene match. The CDR3 spans 14 residues. Germline V lookup: CDR1 SGHNT, CDR2 YENEEA.

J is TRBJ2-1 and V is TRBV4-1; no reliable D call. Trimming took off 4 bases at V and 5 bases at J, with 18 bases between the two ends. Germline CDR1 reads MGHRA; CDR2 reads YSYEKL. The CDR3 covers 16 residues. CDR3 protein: CASSLSPTHPNNEQFF. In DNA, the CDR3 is TGCGCCAGCAGCCTAAGCCCCACCCACCCTAACAATGAGCAGTTCTTC.

As DNA, the CDR3 is TGTGCCAGCAAATGGGAGGTCTGGGGGGAAAAACTGTTTTTT. This sequence encodes CASKWEVWGEKLFF. This chain connects TRBV6-1 to TRBJ1-4; possible D gene TRBD1, 5 bases. The CDR3 covers 14 residues. Per the germline V gene, CDR1 is MNHNS and CDR2 is SASEGT. V dropped 7 bases and J dropped 8 bases, with 17 bases sitting between them.

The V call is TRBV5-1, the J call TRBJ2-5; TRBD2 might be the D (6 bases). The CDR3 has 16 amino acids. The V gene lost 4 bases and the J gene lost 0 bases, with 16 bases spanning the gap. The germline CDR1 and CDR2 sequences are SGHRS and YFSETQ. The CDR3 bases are TGCGCCAGCAGCGCGGGGAAAGAGGATTACCAAGAGACCCAGTACTTC. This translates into CASSAGKEDYQETQYF.

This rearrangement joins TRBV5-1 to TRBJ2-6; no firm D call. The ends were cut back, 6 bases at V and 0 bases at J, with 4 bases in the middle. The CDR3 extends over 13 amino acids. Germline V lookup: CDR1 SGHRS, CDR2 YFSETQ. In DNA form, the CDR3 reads TGCGCCAGCAACCCCTCTGGGGCCAACGTCCTGACTTTC. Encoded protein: CASNPSGANVLTF. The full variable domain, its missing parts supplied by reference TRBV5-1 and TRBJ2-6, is KAGVTQTPRYLIKTRGQQVTLSCSPISGHRSVSWYQQTPGQGLQFLFEYFSETQRNKGNFPGRFSGRQFSNSRSEMNVSTLELGDSALYLCASNPSGANVLTFGAGSRLTVL.

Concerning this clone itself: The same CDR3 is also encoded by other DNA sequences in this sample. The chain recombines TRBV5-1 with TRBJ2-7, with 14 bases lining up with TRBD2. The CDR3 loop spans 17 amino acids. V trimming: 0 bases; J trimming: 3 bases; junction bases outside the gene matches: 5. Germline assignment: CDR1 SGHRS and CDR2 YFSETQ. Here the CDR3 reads CASSLGLAGGPLYEQYF. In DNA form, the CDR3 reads TGCGCCAGCAGCTTGGGACTAGCGGGAGGGCCCCTCTACGAGCAGTACTTC.

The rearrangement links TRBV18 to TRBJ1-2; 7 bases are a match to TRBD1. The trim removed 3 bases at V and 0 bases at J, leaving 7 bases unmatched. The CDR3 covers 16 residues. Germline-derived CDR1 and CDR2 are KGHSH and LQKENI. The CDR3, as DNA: TGTGCCAGCTCACCGTTGGGACAGCCAGCTAACTATGGCTACACCTTC. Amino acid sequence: CASSPLGQPANYGYTF.

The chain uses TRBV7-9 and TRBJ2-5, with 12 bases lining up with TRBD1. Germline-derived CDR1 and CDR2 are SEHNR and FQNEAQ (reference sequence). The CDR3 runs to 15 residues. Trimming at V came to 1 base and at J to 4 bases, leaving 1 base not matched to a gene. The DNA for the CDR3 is TGTGCCAGCAGCTTAGGGGACAGGGGGCTAGAGACCCAGTACTTC. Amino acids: CASSLGDRGLETQYF.

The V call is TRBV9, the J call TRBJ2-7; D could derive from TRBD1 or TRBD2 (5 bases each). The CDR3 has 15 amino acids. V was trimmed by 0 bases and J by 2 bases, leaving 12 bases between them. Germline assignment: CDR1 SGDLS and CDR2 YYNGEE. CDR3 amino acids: CASSVASGRTYEQYF. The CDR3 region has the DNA TGTGCCAGCAGCGTAGCATCGGGGCGTACCTACGAGCAGTACTTC.

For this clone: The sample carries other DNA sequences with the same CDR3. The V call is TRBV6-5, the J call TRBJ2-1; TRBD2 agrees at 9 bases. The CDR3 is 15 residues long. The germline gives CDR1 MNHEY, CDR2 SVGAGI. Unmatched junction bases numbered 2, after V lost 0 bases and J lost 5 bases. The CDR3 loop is CASSYSGLANNEQFF. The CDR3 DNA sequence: TGTGCCAGCAGTTACTCGGGACTAGCAAACAATGAGCAGTTCTTC.

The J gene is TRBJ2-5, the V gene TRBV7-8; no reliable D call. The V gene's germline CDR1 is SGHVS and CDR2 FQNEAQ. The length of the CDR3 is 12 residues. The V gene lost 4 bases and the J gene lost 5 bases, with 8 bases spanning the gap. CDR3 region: CASSSDGETQYF. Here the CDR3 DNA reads TGTGCCAGCAGCTCTGACGGTGAGACCCAGTACTTC.

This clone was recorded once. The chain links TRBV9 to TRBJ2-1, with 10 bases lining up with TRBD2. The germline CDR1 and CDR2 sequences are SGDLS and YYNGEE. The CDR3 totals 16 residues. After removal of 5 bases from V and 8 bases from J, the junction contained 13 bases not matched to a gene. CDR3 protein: CASRPPSGRASDEQFF. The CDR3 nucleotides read TGTGCCAGCAGACCCCCCAGCGGGAGGGCCTCGGATGAGCAGTTCTTC.

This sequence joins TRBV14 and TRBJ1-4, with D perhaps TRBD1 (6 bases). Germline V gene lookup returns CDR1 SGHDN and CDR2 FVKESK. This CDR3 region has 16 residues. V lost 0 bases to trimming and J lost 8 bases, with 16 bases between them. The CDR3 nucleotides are TGTGCCAGCAGCCAAGATTCGAGGGGGTTAAGGGAAAAACTGTTTTTT. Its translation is CASSQDSRGLREKLFF.

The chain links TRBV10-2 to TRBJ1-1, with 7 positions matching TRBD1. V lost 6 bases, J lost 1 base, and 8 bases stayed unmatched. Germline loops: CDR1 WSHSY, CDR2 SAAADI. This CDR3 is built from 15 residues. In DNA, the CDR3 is TGCGCCAGCAGAAGCCGGGACAGCGGGAACACTGAAGCTTTCTTT. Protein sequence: CASRSRDSGNTEAFF.

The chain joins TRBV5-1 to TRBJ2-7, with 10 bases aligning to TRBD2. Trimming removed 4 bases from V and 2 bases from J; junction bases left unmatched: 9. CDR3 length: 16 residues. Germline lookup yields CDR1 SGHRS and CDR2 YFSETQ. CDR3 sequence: CASSASGTSAPYEQYF. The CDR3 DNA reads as TGCGCCAGCAGCGCCTCCGGGACTAGCGCGCCCTACGAGCAGTACTTC.

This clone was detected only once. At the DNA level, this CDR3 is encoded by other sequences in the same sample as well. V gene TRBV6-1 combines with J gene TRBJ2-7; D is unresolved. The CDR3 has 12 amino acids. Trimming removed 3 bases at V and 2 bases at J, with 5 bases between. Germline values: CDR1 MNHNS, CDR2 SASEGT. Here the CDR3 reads CASSEAAYEQYF. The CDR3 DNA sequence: TGTGCCAGCAGTGAGGCGGCCTACGAGCAGTACTTC.

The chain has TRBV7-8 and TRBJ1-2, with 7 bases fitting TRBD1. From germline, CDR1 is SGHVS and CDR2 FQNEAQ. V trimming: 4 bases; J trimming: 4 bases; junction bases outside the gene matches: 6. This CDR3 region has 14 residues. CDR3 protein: CASSWIDRAYGYTF. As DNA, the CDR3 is TGTGCCAGCAGCTGGATCGACAGGGCCTATGGCTACACCTTC.

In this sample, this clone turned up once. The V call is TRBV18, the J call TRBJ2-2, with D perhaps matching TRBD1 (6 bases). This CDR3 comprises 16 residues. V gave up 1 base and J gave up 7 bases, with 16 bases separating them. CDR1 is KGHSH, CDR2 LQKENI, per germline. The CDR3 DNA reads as TGTGCCAGCTCACCACTCCTTAACAGGGACGGCGGGGAGCTGTTTTTT. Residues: CASSPLLNRDGGELFF.

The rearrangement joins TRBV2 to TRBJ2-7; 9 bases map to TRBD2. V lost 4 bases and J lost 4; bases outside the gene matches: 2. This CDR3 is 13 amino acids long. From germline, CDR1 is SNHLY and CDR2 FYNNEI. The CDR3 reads CASSALAGYEQYF. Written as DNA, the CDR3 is TGTGCCAGCAGTGCGCTAGCGGGGTACGAGCAGTACTTC.

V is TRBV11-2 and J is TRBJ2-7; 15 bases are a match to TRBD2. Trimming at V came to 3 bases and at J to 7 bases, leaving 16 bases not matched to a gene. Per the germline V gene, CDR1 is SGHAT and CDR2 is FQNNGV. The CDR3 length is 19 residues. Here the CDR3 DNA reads TGTGCCAGCAGCTTGGTGGGACTAGCGGGAGGCTTAAGTCGAAGTGAGCAGTACTTC. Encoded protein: CASSLVGLAGGLSRSEQYF.

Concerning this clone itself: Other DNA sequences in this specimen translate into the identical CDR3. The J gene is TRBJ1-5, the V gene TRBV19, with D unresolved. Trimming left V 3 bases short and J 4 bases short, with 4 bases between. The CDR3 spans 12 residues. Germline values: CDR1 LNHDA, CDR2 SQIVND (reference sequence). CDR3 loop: CASSMGNQPQHF. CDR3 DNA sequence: TGTGCCAGTAGTATGGGGAATCAGCCCCAGCATTTT.

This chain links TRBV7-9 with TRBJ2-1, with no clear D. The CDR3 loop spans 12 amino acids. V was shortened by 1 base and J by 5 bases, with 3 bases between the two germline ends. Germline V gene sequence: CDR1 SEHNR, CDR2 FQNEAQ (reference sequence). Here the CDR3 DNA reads TGTGCCAGCAGCTTAGACCACAATGAGCAGTTCTTC. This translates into CASSLDHNEQFF.